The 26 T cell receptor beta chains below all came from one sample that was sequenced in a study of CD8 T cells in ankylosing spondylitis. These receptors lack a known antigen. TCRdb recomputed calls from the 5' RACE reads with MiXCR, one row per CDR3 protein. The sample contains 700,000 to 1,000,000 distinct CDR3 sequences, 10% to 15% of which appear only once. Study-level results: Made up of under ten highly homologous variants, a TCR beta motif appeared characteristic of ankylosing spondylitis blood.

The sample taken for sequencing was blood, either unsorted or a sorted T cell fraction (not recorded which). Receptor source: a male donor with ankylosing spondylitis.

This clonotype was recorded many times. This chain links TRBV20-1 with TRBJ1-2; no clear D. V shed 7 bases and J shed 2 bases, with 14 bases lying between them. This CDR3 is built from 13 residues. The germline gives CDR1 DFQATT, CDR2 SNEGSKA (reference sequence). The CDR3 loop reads CSVLERRNYGYTF. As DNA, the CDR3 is TGCAGTGTTTTAGAACGGCGGAACTATGGCTACACCTTC.

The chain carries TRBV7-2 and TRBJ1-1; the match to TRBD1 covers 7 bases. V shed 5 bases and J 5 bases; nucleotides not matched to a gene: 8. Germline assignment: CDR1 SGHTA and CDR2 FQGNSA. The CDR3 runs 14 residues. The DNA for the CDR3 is TGTGCCAGCAGCGCGACAGGGAGGTGGACTGAAGCTTTCTTT. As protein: CASSATGRWTEAFF.

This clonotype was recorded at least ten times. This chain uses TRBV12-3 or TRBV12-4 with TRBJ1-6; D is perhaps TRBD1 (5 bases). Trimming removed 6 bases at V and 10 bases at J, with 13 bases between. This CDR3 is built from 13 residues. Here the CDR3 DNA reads TGTGCCAGCAGCCCCGGGGGAGGGTCACCCCTCCACTTT. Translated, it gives CASSPGGGSPLHF.

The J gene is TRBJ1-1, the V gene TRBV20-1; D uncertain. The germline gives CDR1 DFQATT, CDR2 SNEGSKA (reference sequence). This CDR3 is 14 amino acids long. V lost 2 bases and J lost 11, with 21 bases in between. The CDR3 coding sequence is TGCAGTGCTAGAACACGTATTCGGTGGCAGAGTGCTTTCTTT. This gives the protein CSARTRIRWQSAFF.

The CDR3 nucleotides read TGTGCCAGCAGCCGTAGCGGGGTGAGCTCCTACAATGAGCAGTTCTTC. Protein: CASSRSGVSSYNEQFF. The chain recombines TRBV5-8 with TRBJ2-1, with 8 nucleotides matching TRBD2. CDR3 size: 16 residues. With 4 bases clipped from V and 0 bases from J, the junction kept 6 bases outside the gene matches. CDR1 and CDR2 (germline): SGHTS, YDEGEE.

CDR3 sequence (DNA): TGCAGCGCCCTTTGGCGGGAGGACCAAGAGACCCAGTACTTC. Residues: CSALWREDQETQYF. The genes are TRBV29-1 and TRBJ2-5; 8 bases fit TRBD2. Germline values: CDR1 SQVTM, CDR2 ANQGSEA. V gave up 7 bases and J gave up 0 bases; unmatched junction bases: 7. The CDR3 loop spans 14 amino acids.

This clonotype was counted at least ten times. The CDR3 DNA is TGTGCCAGCAGTTACCTGGCTGGGAACAGCAAAAACATTCAGTACTTC. This codes for CASSYLAGNSKNIQYF. This chain uses TRBV6-5 with TRBJ2-4, with unresolved D. Germline CDR1 and CDR2: MNHEY and SVGAGI. V was trimmed by 2 bases and J by 3 bases, leaving 14 bases between them. This CDR3 is built from 16 residues.

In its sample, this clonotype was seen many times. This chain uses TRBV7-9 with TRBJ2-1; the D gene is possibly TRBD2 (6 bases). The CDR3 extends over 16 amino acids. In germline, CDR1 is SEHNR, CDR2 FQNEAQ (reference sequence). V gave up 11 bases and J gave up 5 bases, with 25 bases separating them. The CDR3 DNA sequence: TGTGCCGGAACATCTAGCTCCGGGAGTACGAACAATGAGCAGTTCTTC. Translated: CAGTSSSGSTNNEQFF.

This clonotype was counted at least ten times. CDR3 loop: CASSFGTGTQETQYF. CDR3 nucleotides: TGCGCCAGCAGCTTCGGGACAGGGACACAAGAGACCCAGTACTTC. The V and J genes are TRBV5-1 and TRBJ2-5; 9 bases line up with TRBD1. The J segment lost 2 bases and the V segment lost 2 bases, leaving 4 bases of the junction unmatched. Germline CDR1 and CDR2: SGHRS and YFSETQ. CDR3 length equals 15 residues.

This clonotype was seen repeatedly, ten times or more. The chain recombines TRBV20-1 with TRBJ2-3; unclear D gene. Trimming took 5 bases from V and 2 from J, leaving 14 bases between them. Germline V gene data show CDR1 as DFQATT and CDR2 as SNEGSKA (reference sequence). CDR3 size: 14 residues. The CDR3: CSAAPRRHTDTQYF. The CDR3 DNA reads TGCAGTGCTGCGCCTAGGAGACACACAGATACGCAGTATTTT.

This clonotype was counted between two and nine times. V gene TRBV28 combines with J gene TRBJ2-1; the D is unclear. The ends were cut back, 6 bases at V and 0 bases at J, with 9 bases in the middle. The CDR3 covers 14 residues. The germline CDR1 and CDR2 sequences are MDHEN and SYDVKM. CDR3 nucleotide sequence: TGTGCCAGCAGATACGGCGGCTCCTACAATGAGCAGTTCTTC. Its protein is CASRYGGSYNEQFF.

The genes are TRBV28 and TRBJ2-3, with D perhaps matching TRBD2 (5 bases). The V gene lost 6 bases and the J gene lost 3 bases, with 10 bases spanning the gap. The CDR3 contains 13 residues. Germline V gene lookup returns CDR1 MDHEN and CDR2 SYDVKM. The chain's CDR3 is CASRALATDTQYF. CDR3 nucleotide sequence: TGTGCCAGCAGGGCCCTAGCAACAGATACGCAGTATTTT.

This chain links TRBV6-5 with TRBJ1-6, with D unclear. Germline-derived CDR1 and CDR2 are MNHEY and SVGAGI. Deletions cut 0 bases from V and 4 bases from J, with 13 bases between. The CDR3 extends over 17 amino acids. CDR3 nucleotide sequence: TGTGCCAGCAGTTACTCGATTACCATTGAATATAATTCACCCCTCCACTTT. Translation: CASSYSITIEYNSPLHF.

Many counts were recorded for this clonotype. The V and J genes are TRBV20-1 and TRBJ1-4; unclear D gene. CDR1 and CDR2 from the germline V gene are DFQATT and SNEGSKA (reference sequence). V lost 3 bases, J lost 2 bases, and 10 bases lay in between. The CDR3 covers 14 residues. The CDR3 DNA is TGCAGTGCTAGTCGGGGAGGGACTAATGAAAAACTGTTTTTT. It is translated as CSASRGGTNEKLFF.

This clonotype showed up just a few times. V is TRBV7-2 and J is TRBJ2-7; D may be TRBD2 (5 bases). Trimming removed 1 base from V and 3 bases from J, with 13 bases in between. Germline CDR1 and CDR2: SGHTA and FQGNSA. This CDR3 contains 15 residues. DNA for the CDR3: TGTGCCAGCAGCTTAGGTAGCACGGGATACTACGAGCAGTACTTC. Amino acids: CASSLGSTGYYEQYF.

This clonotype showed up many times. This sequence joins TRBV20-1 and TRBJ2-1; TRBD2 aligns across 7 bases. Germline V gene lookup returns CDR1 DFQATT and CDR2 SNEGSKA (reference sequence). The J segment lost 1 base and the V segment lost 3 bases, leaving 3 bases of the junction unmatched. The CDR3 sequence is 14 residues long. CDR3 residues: CSARISGSYNEQFF. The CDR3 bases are TGCAGTGCTAGGATTAGCGGGTCCTACAATGAGCAGTTCTTC.

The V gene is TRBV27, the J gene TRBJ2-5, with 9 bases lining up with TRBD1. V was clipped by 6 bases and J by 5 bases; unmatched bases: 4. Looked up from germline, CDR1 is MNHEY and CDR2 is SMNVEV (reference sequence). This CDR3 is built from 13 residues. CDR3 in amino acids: CASRGQGWETQYF. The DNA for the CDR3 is TGTGCCAGCAGGGGACAGGGATGGGAGACCCAGTACTTC.

This CDR3 is CSARAGTGETYEQYF. The DNA of the CDR3 is TGCAGTGCTAGGGCCGGGACAGGCGAGACCTACGAGCAGTACTTC. The chain employs TRBV20-1 and TRBJ2-7, with 8 bases matching TRBD1. J lost 2 bases, V lost 3 bases, and 9 bases had no gene match. Germline CDR1 is DFQATT and CDR2 is SNEGSKA (reference sequence). The CDR3 runs 15 residues.

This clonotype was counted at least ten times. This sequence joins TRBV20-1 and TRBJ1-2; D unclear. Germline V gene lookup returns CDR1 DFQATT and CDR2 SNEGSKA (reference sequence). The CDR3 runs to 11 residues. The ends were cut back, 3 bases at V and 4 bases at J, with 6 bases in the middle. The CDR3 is CSASRGYGYTF. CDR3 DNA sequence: TGCAGTGCTAGTCGAGGCTATGGCTACACCTTC.

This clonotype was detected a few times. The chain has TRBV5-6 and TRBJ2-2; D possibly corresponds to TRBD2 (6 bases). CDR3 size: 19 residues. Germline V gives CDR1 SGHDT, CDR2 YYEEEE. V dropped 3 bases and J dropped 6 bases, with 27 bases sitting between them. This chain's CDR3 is CASSSPFGGEAGIAGELFF. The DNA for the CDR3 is TGTGCCAGCAGCTCCCCCTTCGGAGGGGAGGCGGGAATTGCCGGGGAGCTGTTTTTT.

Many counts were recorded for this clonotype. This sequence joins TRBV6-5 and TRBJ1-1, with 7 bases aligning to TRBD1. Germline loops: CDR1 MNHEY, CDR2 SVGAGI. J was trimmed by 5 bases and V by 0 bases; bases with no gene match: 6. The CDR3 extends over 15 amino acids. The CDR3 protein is CASSYSGRGSTEAFF. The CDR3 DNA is TGTGCCAGCAGTTACTCTGGCAGGGGGTCGACTGAAGCTTTCTTT.

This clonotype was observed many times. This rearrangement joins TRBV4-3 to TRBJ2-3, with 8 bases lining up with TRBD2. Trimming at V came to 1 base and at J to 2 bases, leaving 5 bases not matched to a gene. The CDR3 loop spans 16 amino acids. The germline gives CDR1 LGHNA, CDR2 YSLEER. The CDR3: CASSQGLSGDTDTQYF. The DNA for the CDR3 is TGCGCCAGCAGCCAAGGCCTTAGCGGGGACACAGATACGCAGTATTTT.

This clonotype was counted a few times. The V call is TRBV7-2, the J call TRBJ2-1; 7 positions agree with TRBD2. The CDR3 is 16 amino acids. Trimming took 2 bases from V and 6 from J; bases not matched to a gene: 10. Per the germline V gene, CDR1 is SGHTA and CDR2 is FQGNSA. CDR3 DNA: TGTGCCAGCAGCTTAAATCCCAGCGGGATACTCAATGAGCAGTTCTTC. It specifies CASSLNPSGILNEQFF.

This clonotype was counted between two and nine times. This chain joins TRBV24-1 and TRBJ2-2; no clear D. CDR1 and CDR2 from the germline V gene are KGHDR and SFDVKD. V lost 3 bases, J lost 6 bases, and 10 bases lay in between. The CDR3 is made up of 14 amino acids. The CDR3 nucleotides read TGTGCCACCAGTGATACCCCACGGGCCGGGGAGCTGTTTTTT. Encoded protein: CATSDTPRAGELFF.

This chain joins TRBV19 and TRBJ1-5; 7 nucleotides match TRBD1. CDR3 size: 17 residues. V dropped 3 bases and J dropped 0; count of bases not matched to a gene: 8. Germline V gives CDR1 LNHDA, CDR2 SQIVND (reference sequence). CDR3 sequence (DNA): TGTGCCAGTAGTATCGGACAGGCGACGTATAGCAATCAGCCCCAGCATTTT. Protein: CASSIGQATYSNQPQHF.

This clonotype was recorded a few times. The CDR3 sequence is CATSRAYSAGNTIYF. CDR3 nucleotide sequence: TGTGCCACCAGCAGAGCTTACAGCGCTGGAAACACCATATATTTT. The chain uses TRBV15 and TRBJ1-3, with no clear D. The CDR3 runs to 15 residues. V was shortened by 1 base and J by 2 bases, with 9 bases between the two germline ends. The germline V gene has CDR1 LNHNV and CDR2 YYDKDF (reference sequence).